Following are 20 T cell receptor beta chains from one sample sequenced in a study of CD8+ T cells in alopecia areata. The authors extracted RNA and reverse transcribed it into cDNA as the sequencing template. TCRdb's table, derived via immunoSEQ multiplex PCR, lists solely in-frame clones and lacks some. The table lists just over 150,000 clones, around 50% of them singletons. The sequencing used CD8+ T cells sorted from blood, collected at week 0. The origin of the receptors is a human donor with alopecia areata.

This clone was seen a handful of times. The rearrangement uses TRBV10-2 and TRBJ1-1, with D maybe TRBD1 (5 bases). CDR3 length equals 12 residues. The germline V gene encodes CDR1 WSHSY and CDR2 SAAADI. The CDR3 DNA follows: TGCGCTAGCGGGGCGGGGAACACTGAAGCTTTCTTT. This sequence encodes CASGAGNTEAFF.

This chain joins TRBV19 and TRBJ2-2; D unresolved. V was pared by 1 base and J by 7 bases, with 7 bases between. Germline V gives CDR1 LNHDA, CDR2 SQIVND (reference sequence). This CDR3 comprises 13 residues. This CDR3 reads CASSIGGGGELFF. The CDR3 coding sequence is TGTGCCAGTAGTATAGGCGGTGGCGGGGAGCTGTTTTTT.

This clone was seen a handful of times. The rearrangement uses TRBV30 and TRBJ2-7; D is ambiguous. The germline V and J ends were trimmed by 0 bases and 0 bases, with 9 bases remaining between them. The germline V gene has CDR1 GTSNPN and CDR2 SVGIG (reference sequence). The CDR3 has 14 residues. The CDR3 bases are TGTGCCTGGAGTGTACGTCCCTTCTCCTACGAGCAGTACTTC. Translation: CAWSVRPFSYEQYF.

The V and J genes are TRBV4-3 and TRBJ2-1, with D possibly matching TRBD2 (5 bases). Trimming took 0 bases from V and 4 from J, leaving 10 bases between them. CDR3 length: 15 residues. Germline loops: CDR1 LGHNA, CDR2 YSLEER. The CDR3 sequence: CASSQESTKYNEQFF. In DNA, the CDR3 is TGCGCCAGCAGCCAAGAGTCGACTAAATACAATGAGCAGTTCTTC.

The gene calls are TRBV7-7 and TRBJ2-7; the match to TRBD1 covers 10 bases. Germline V lookup: CDR1 SSHAT, CDR2 FNYEAQ (reference sequence). With V trimmed by 5 bases and J by 1 base, 5 bases remained unmatched. CDR3 size: 15 residues. The CDR3 region has the DNA TGTGCCAGCAGCCTTGGGACAGGGGAGTCCTACGAGCAGTACTTC. It codes for CASSLGTGESYEQYF.

The rearrangement joins TRBV4-3 to TRBJ2-3; D is uncertain. Germline V gene lookup returns CDR1 LGHNA and CDR2 YSLEER. The CDR3 covers 15 residues. Trimming took off 0 bases at V and 2 bases at J, with 9 bases between the two ends. The CDR3 region is CASSQDGPNTDTQYF. DNA of the CDR3: TGCGCCAGCAGCCAAGACGGACCTAACACAGATACGCAGTATTTT.

This clone was recorded a few times. The gene calls are TRBV19 and TRBJ2-1; 8 bases agree with TRBD2. The ends lost 6 bases at V and 5 bases at J; junction bases unmatched: 12. CDR1 and CDR2 from the germline V gene are LNHDA and SQIVND (reference sequence). CDR3 length: 16 amino acids. CDR3 sequence reads: CASRLLVAGNHNEQFF. CDR3 coding DNA: TGTGCCAGTAGGCTCCTAGTAGCGGGAAATCACAATGAGCAGTTCTTC. Full variable domain (outside the CDR3, taken from reference TRBV19 and TRBJ2-1): DGGITQSPKYLFRKEGQNVTLSCEQNLNHDAMYWYRQDPGQGLRLIYYSQIVNDFQKGDIAEGYSVSREKKESFPLTVTSAQKNPTAFYLCASRLLVAGNHNEQFFGPGTRLTVL.

The table lists this clone with a few counts. The chain couples TRBV4-3 to TRBJ2-4, with 7 bases fitting TRBD1. Looked up from germline, CDR1 is LGHNA and CDR2 is YSLEER. The CDR3 has 19 residues. J was trimmed by 1 base and V by 0 bases; bases with no gene match: 12. The CDR3 nucleotides read TGCGCCAGCAGCCAAGATCTGGTAGGGGGCGCGAATGCCAAAAACATTCAGTACTTC. Translation gives CASSQDLVGGANAKNIQYF.

The sample holds a few counts of this clone. The genes are TRBV5-6 and TRBJ2-2; a possible D gene is TRBD2 (6 bases). The V gene lost 1 base and the J gene lost 5 bases, with 9 bases spanning the gap. The CDR3 has 14 residues. CDR1 and CDR2 from the germline V gene are SGHDT and YYEEEE. CDR3 nucleotides: TGTGCCAGCAGCTTGAGCGGGCTAACCGGGGAGCTGTTTTTT. It translates to CASSLSGLTGELFF.

The chain recombines TRBV30 with TRBJ2-7, with D maybe TRBD1 (6 bases). Per germline, CDR1 GTSNPN and CDR2 SVGIG (reference sequence). The CDR3 length is 14 residues. Trimming stripped 2 bases from V and 3 bases from J, with 14 bases between. The DNA of the CDR3 is TGTGCCTGGAGTACCCCCGACAGGATCTACGAGCAGTACTTC. This encodes CAWSTPDRIYEQYF.

The sample holds a few counts of this clone. This chain links TRBV10-3 with TRBJ1-6; no firm D call. V lost 2 bases and J 5 bases, leaving 16 bases between the germline ends. Germline V lookup: CDR1 ENHRY, CDR2 SYGVKD. CDR3 size: 17 residues. The CDR3: CAISEQPIGRNNSPLHF. DNA for the CDR3: TGTGCCATCAGTGAGCAACCAATAGGCAGAAATAATTCACCCCTCCACTTT.

As regards this clone: This same CDR3 is encoded by further DNA sequences in the sample. The chain uses TRBV29-1 and TRBJ1-2; D remains ambiguous. The germline gives CDR1 SQVTM, CDR2 ANQGSEA. CDR3 length: 12 amino acids. Trimming left V 3 bases short and J 2 bases short, with 7 bases between. The CDR3 coding sequence is TGCAGCGTTGAGAGAGGGAACTATGGCTACACCTTC. Translated, it gives CSVERGNYGYTF. Drawing the rest from reference TRBV29-1 and TRBJ1-2, the complete variable domain is SAVISQKPSRDICQRGTSLTIQCQVDSQVTMMFWYRQQPGQSLTLIATANQGSEATYESGFVIDKFPISRPNLTFSTLTVSNMSPEDSSIYLCSVERGNYGYTFGSGTRLTVV.

The chain employs TRBV11-2 and TRBJ2-3; weak D call: TRBD2 (5 bases). CDR1 SGHAT and CDR2 FQNNGV come from the germline V gene. The CDR3 contains 13 residues. With 5 bases removed from V and 4 bases from J, the gap between germline ends came to 10 bases. The CDR3 nucleotides read TGTGCCAGCAGCCCGAGGGTGGCAGATACGCAGTATTTT. This sequence encodes CASSPRVADTQYF.

The CDR3 coding sequence is TGTGCCACCGGGGGGGCCAGCACAGATACGCAGTATTTT. Translating it yields CATGGASTDTQYF. This chain links TRBV9 with TRBJ2-3; 8 nucleotides match TRBD2. CDR1 is SGDLS and CDR2 is YYNGEE in the germline V gene. The CDR3 sequence is 13 residues long. V shed 9 bases, J shed 0 bases, and the junction held 3 bases outside the gene matches.

This clone turned up a few times. J is TRBJ2-7 and V is TRBV29-1, with D unclear. Germline V gene sequence: CDR1 SQVTM, CDR2 ANQGSEA. Trimming cost V 4 bases and J 0 bases, with 10 bases left between them. The CDR3 totals 13 residues. Here the CDR3 reads CSVGISNSYEQYF. The CDR3 bases are TGCAGCGTTGGCATATCGAACTCCTACGAGCAGTACTTC.

The chain combines TRBV5-6 with TRBJ1-1, with a tentative D call TRBD1 (6 bases). The germline V and J ends were trimmed by 3 bases and 6 bases, with 9 bases remaining between them. The germline gives CDR1 SGHDT, CDR2 YYEEEE. The CDR3 loop spans 12 amino acids. CDR3 in DNA: TGTGCCAGCAGCTCAGGACAGCCTGAAGCTTTCTTT. Amino acids: CASSSGQPEAFF.

This clone occurred many times. This sequence joins TRBV7-2 and TRBJ1-4, with D hard to call. The V end lost 8 bases, the J end lost 3 bases, and 13 bases lay between the germline ends. Germline loops: CDR1 SGHTA, CDR2 FQGNSA. The CDR3 spans 14 residues. The CDR3 DNA reads TGTGCCAGCTTTAACAGCGCTCCTAATGAAAAACTGTTTTTT. Amino acids: CASFNSAPNEKLFF.

This rearrangement joins TRBV29-1 to TRBJ2-7; D may be TRBD2 (7 bases). The CDR3 covers 13 residues. V lost 7 bases, J lost 3 bases, and 16 bases lay in between. Germline V gene data show CDR1 as SQVTM and CDR2 as ANQGSEA. CDR3 sequence: CSARGGGHYEQYF. In DNA, the CDR3 is TGCAGCGCCCGGGGCGGGGGACACTACGAGCAGTACTTC.

The table lists this clone with a few counts. The chain carries TRBV25-1 and TRBJ2-1, with no clear D. Between the trimmed V and J ends, which lost 4 bases and 10 bases, there was a span of 11 bases. CDR1 is MGHDK and CDR2 is SYGVNS in the germline V gene. The CDR3 length is 12 residues. The chain's CDR3 is CASSANGREQFF. Here the CDR3 DNA reads TGTGCCAGCAGTGCAAACGGCAGGGAGCAGTTCTTC.

The chain links TRBV15 to TRBJ1-5, with 8 nucleotides matching TRBD1. Unmatched junction bases numbered 6, after V lost 5 bases and J lost 6 bases. Per the germline V gene, CDR1 is LNHNV and CDR2 is YYDKDF (reference sequence). The CDR3 length is 14 residues. CDR3 protein: CATSGQGASQPQHF. CDR3 nucleotide sequence: TGTGCCACCAGCGGTCAGGGGGCTTCTCAGCCCCAGCATTTT.